The 7 T cell receptor beta chains below were found in one sample sequenced in a study of neurological immune-mediated disorders. MiXCR, applied by TCRdb to the 5' RACE reads, yields one record per CDR3 protein. The table shows some 120,000 distinct CDR3 sequences, with roughly 3.1% occurring only once. The sequenced sample was PBMCs. These TCRs come from a woman aged 25 to 39 with multiple sclerosis.

This clonotype was counted at least ten times. CDR3 protein: CASSAGQANSPLHF. The CDR3 DNA follows: TGTGCCAGCAGTGCCGGACAGGCGAATTCACCCCTCCACTTT. The chain uses TRBV9 and TRBJ1-6; 7 bases align to TRBD1. Trimming cost V 5 bases and J 7 bases; bases outside gene matches: 6. CDR3 length equals 14 residues. Germline V gene data show CDR1 as SGDLS and CDR2 as YYNGEE.

This clonotype appeared a few times. The chain recombines TRBV5-1 with TRBJ2-7; a weak D match, TRBD1 (6 bases). Germline V CDR1 and CDR2: SGHRS, YFSETQ. This CDR3 is built from 12 residues. V lost 7 bases, J lost 2 bases, and 10 bases lay in between. The CDR3 sequence: CASRDITYEQYF. The CDR3 nucleotides are TGCGCCAGCCGGGACATAACCTACGAGCAGTACTTC.

This clonotype occurred many times. A read error may account for a junction end that differs from germline. The J gene is TRBJ1-1, the V gene TRBV20-1, with D uncertain. The CDR3 has 9 amino acids. Germline V CDR1 and CDR2: DFQATT, SNEGSKA (reference sequence). The CDR3 bases are TGCAGTGCCTTTAAGCGAGTCCTCTTT. Encoded protein: CSAFKRVLF.

This clonotype was seen ten or more times. The V call is TRBV27, the J call TRBJ2-7; possible D gene TRBD2, 6 bases. Trimming stripped 2 bases from V and 3 bases from J, with 11 bases between. The CDR3 runs 14 residues. Germline-derived CDR1 and CDR2 are MNHEY and SMNVEV (reference sequence). CDR3 residues: CASSLRRGLYEQYF. CDR3 nucleotide sequence: TGTGCCAGCAGTTTAAGAAGGGGACTCTACGAGCAGTACTTC.

This clonotype was picked up many times. V gene TRBV6-1 combines with J gene TRBJ1-5, with TRBD1 as a possible D gene (6 bases). Germline-derived CDR1 and CDR2 are MNHNS and SASEGT. This CDR3 contains 14 residues. The V end lost 1 base, the J end lost 9 bases, and 13 bases lay between the germline ends. The CDR3, as DNA: TGTGCCAGCAGTGAAGTCGGGGGGCGTGTGCCCCAGCATTTT. It yields the protein CASSEVGGRVPQHF.

This clonotype was counted many times. This chain connects TRBV5-6 to TRBJ2-7, with unresolved D. Per germline, CDR1 SGHDT and CDR2 YYEEEE. Trimming took off 1 base at V and 0 bases at J, with 5 bases between the two ends. The CDR3 is 13 residues long. Here the CDR3 reads CASSLSSSYEQYF. CDR3 nucleotides: TGTGCCAGCAGCTTGTCAAGCTCCTACGAGCAGTACTTC.

This clonotype has at least ten counts. V and J are TRBV20-1 and TRBJ2-1, with D maybe TRBD1 (5 bases). This CDR3 is built from 14 residues. The V gene's germline CDR1 is DFQATT and CDR2 SNEGSKA (reference sequence). The ends were cut back, 4 bases at V and 2 bases at J, with 12 bases in the middle. CDR3 coding DNA: TGCAGTGCTACTAACTTGGGGCCCTACAATGAGCAGTTCTTC. Its protein is CSATNLGPYNEQFF.